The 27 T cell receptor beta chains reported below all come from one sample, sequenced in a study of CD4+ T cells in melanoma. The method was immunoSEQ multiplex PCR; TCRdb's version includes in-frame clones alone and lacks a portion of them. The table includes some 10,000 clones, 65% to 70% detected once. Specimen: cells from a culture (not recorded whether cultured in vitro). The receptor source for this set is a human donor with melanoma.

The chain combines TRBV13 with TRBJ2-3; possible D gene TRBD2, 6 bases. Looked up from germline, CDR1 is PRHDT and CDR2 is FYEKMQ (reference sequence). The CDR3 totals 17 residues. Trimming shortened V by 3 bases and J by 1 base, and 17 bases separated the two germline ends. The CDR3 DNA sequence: TGTGCCAGCAGCTTGGATGCGGGACTCGGAGGCACAGATACGCAGTATTTT. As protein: CASSLDAGLGGTDTQYF. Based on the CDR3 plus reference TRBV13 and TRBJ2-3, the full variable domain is AAGVIQSPRHLIKEKRETATLKCYPIPRHDTVYWYQQGPGQDPQFLISFYEKMQSDKGSIPDRFSAQQFSDYHSELNMSSLELGDSALYFCASSLDAGLGGTDTQYFGPGTRLTVL.

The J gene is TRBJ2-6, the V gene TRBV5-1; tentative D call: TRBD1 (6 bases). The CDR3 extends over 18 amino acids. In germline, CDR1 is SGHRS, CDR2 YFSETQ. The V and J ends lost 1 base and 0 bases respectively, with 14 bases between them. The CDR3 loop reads CASSLWQGHPSGANVLTF. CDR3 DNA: TGCGCCAGCAGCTTGTGGCAGGGACACCCCTCTGGGGCCAACGTCCTGACTTTC.

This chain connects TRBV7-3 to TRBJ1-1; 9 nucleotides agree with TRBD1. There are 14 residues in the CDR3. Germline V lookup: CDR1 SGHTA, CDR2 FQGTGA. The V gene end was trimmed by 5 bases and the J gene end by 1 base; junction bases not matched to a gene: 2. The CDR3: CASSPGQGNTEAFF. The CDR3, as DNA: TGTGCCAGCAGCCCGGGACAGGGGAACACTGAAGCTTTCTTT.

CDR3 sequence: CASSRRGNRDEQYF. The CDR3 DNA follows: TGTGCCAGCAGTCGGAGGGGGAATAGGGACGAGCAGTACTTC. This sequence joins TRBV6-5 and TRBJ2-7, with D perhaps being TRBD1 or TRBD2 (6 bases each). V lost 5 bases, J lost 5 bases, and 16 bases lay in between. Germline V lookup: CDR1 MNHEY, CDR2 SVGAGI. The CDR3 contains 14 residues.

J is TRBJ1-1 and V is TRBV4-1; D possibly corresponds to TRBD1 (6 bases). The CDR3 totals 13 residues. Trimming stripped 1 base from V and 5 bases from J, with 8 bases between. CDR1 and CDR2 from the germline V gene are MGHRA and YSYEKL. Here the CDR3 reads CASSQGTVTEAFF. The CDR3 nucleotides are TGCGCCAGCAGCCAAGGGACAGTGACTGAAGCTTTCTTT.

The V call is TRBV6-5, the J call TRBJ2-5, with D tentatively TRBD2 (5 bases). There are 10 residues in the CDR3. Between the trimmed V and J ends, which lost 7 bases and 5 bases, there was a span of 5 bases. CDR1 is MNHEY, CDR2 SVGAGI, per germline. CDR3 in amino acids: CASTGETQYF. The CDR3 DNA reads TGTGCCAGCACGGGGGAGACCCAGTACTTC.

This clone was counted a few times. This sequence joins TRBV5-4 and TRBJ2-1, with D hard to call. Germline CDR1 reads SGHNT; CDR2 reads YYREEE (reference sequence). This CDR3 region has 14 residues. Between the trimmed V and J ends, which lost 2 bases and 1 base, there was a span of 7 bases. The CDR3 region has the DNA TGTGCCAGCAGCTTTAGCCCTTCCTACAATGAGCAGTTCTTC. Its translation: CASSFSPSYNEQFF.

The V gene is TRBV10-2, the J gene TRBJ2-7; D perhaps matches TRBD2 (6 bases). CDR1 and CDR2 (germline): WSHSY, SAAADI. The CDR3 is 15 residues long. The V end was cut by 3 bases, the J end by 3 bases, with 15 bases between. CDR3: CASSDREETRYEQYF. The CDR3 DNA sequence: TGCGCCAGCAGTGACAGGGAGGAGACCCGCTACGAGCAGTACTTC.

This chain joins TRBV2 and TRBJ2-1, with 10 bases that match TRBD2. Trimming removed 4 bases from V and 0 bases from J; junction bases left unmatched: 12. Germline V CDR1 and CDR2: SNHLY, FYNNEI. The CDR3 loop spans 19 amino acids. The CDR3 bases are TGTGCCAGCAGTGTCTCCGGACTAGCGGCTTTCTTCTCCTACAATGAGCAGTTCTTC. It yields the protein CASSVSGLAAFFSYNEQFF.

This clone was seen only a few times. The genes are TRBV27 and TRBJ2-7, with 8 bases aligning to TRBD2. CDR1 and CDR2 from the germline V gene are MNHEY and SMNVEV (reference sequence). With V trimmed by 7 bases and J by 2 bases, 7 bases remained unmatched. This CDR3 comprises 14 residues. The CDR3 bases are TGTGCCAGCAAGTGGAGCGGGGGAACCTACGAGCAGTACTTC. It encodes CASKWSGGTYEQYF.

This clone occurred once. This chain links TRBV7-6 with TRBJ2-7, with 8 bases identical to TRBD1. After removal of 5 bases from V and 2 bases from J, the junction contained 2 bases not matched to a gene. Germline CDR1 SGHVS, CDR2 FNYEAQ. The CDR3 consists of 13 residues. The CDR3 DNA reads TGTGCCAGCAGCGTGGGACAGGCCTACGAGCAGTACTTC. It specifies CASSVGQAYEQYF.

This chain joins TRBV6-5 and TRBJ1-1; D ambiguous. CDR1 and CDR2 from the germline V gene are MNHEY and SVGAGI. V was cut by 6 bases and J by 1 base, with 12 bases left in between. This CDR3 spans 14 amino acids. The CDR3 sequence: CASSPVAANTEAFF. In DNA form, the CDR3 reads TGTGCCAGCAGCCCCGTCGCAGCGAACACTGAAGCTTTCTTT.

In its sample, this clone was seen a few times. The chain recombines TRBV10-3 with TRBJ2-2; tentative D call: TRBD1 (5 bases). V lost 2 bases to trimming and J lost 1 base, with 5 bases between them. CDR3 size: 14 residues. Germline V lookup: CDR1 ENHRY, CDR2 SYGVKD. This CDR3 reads CAISEGQNTGELFF. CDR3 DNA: TGTGCCATCAGTGAGGGACAGAACACCGGGGAGCTGTTTTTT.

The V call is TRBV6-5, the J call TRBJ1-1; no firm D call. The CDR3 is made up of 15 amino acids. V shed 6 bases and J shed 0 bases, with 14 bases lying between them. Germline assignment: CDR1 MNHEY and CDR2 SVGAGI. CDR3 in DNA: TGTGCCAGCAGCGACTTCCAAGGGATGAACACTGAAGCTTTCTTT. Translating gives CASSDFQGMNTEAFF.

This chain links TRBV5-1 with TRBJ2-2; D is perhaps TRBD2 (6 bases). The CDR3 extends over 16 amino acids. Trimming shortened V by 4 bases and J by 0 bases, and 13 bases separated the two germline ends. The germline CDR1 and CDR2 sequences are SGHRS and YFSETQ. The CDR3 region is CASSEGGTANTGELFF. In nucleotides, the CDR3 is TGCGCCAGCAGCGAAGGCGGGACTGCGAACACCGGGGAGCTGTTTTTT.

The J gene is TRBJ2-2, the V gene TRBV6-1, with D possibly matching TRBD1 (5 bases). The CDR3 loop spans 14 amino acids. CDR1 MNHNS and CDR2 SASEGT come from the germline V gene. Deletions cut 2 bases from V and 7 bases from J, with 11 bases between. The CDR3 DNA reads TGTGCCAGCAGTGAAAGGCAAAGGGGCGGGGAGCTGTTTTTT. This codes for CASSERQRGGELFF.

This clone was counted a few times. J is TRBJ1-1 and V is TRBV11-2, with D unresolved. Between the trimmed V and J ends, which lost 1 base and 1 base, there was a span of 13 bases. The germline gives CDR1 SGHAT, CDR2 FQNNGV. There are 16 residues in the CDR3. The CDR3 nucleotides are TGTGCCAGCAGCTTAGTGATGGGAATTAAGAACACTGAAGCTTTCTTT. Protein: CASSLVMGIKNTEAFF.

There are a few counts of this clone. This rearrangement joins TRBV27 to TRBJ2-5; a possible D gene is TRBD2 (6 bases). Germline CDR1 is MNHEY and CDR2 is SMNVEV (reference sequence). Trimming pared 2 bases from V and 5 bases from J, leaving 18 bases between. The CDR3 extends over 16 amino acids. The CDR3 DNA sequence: TGTGCCAGCAGTTTACGTCCCCGACTAGAGGTCGAGACCCAGTACTTC. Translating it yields CASSLRPRLEVETQYF.

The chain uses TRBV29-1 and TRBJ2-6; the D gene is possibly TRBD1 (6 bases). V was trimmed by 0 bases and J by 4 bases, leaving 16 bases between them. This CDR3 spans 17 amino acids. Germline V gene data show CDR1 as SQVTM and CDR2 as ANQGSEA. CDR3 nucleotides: TGCAGCGTTGAAGAGAAAACAGGGCTTGCCGGGGCCAACGTCCTGACTTTC. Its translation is CSVEEKTGLAGANVLTF.

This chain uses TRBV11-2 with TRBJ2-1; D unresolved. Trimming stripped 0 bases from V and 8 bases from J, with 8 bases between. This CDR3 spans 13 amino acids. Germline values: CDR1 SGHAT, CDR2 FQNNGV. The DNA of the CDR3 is TGTGCCAGCAGCTTAGATCGTTTGGATGAGCAGTTCTTC. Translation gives CASSLDRLDEQFF. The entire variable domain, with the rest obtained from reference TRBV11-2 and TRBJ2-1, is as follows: EAGVAQSPRYKIIEKRQSVAFWCNPISGHATLYWYQQILGQGPKLLIQFQNNGVVDDSQLPKDRFSAERLKGVDSTLKIQPAKLEDSAVYLCASSLDRLDEQFFGPGTRLTVL.

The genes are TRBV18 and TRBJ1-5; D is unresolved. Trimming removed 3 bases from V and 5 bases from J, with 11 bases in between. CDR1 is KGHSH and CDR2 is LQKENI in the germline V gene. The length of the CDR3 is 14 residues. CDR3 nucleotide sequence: TGTGCCAGCTCACCCCAGTCTGATTATCAGCCCCAGCATTTT. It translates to CASSPQSDYQPQHF.

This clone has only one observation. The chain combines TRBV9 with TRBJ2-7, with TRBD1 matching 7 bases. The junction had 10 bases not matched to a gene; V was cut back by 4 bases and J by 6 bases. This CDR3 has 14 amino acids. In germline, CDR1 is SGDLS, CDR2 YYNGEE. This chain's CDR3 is CASSPVVAGGEQYF. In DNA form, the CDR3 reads TGTGCCAGCAGCCCCGTGGTGGCAGGGGGCGAGCAGTACTTC.

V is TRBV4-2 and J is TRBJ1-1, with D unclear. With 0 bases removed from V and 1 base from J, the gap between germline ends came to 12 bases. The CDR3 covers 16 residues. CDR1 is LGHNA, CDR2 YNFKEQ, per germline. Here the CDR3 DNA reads TGTGCCAGCAGCCAAGAATCCGGCCGAGAGAACACTGAAGCTTTCTTT. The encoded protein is CASSQESGRENTEAFF.

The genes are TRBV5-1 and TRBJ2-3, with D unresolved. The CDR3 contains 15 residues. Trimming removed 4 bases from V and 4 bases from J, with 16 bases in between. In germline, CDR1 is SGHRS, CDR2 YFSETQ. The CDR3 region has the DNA TGCGCCAGCAGCCCACGCTACTCGGGCGCAGATACGCAGTATTTT. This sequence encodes CASSPRYSGADTQYF. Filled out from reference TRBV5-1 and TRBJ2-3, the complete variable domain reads KAGVTQTPRYLIKTRGQQVTLSCSPISGHRSVSWYQQTPGQGLQFLFEYFSETQRNKGNFPGRFSGRQFSNSRSEMNVSTLELGDSALYLCASSPRYSGADTQYFGPGTRLTVL.

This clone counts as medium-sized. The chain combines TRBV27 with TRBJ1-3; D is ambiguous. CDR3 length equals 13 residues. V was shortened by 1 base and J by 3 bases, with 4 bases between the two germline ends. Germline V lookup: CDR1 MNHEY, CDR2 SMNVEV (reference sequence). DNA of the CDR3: TGTGCCAGCAGTTTATTAAGTGGAAACACCATATATTTT. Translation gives CASSLLSGNTIYF.

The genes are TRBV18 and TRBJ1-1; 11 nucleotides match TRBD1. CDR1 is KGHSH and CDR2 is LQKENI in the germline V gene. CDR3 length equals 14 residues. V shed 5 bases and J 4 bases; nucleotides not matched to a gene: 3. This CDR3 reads CASSGQGAGTEAFF. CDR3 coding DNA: TGTGCCAGCTCAGGACAGGGGGCTGGCACTGAAGCTTTCTTT.

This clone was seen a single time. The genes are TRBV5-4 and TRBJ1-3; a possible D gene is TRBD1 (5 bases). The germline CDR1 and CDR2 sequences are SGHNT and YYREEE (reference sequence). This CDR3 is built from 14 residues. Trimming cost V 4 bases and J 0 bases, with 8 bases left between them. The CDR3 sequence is CASSRGSSGNTIYF. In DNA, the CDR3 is TGTGCCAGCAGCCGGGGGAGCTCTGGAAACACCATATATTTT. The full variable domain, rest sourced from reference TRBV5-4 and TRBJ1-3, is ETGVTQSPTHLIKTRGQQVTLRCSSQSGHNTVSWYQQALGQGPQFIFQYYREEENGRGNFPPRFSGLQFPNYSSELNVNALELDDSALYLCASSRGSSGNTIYFGEGSWLTVV.